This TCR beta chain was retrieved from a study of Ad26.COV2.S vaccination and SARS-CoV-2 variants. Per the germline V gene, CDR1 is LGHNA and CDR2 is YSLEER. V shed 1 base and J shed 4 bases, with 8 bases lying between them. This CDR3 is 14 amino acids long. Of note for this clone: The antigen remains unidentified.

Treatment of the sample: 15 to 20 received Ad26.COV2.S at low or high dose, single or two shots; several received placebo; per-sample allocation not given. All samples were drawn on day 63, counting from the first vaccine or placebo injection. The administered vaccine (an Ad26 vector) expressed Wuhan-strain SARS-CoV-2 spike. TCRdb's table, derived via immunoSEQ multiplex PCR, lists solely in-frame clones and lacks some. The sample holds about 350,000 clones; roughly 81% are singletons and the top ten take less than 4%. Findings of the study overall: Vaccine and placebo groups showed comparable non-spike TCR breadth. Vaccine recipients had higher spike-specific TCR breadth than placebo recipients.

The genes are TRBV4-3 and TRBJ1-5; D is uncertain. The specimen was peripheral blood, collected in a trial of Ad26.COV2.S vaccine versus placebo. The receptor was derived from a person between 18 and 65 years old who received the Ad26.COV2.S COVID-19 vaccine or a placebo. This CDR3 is CASSQVYGNQPQHF. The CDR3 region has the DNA TGCGCCAGCAGCCAAGTGTACGGGAATCAGCCCCAGCATTTT.